The rows below give T cell receptor beta chains drawn from one sample of a study of CD8+ T cells in alopecia areata. TCRdb's copy holds only in-frame clones and misses some; the assay was immunoSEQ multiplex PCR. The table lists about 150,000 clones, around half of them singletons, with less than 20% in the top ten. The sample here was CD8+ T cells sorted from blood, taken at week 0. The source is a human donor with alopecia areata. CDR3s include the opening cysteine and the closing phenylalanine or tryptophan. D genes are given only for firm matches. Clone size, where shown, is once, few, many, or a class for clones that have expanded.

j_call d_call v_call clone_size cdr3_nt cdr3_aa
TRBJ2-1 . TRBV10-1 few TGCGCCAGCAGTGACTCGGTGGGGAATGAGCAGTTCTTC CASSDSVGNEQFF
TRBJ1-1 TRBD1 TRBV30 . TGTGCCTGGAACAGGGGCACTGAAGCTTTCTTT CAWNRGTEAFF
TRBJ2-2 . TRBV7-8 . TGTGCCAGCAGCGTCACGCTCTCCGGGGGGCTGAACACCGGGGAGCTGTTTTTT CASSVTLSGGLNTGELFF
TRBJ1-4 . TRBV9 . TGTGCCAGCAGCGTGACCGCAACTAATGAAAAACTGTTTTTT CASSVTATNEKLFF
TRBJ1-6 TRBD1 TRBV6-5 . TGTGCCAGCAGTTACTCGATCACAGGGGGCTCACCCCTCCACTTT CASSYSITGGSPLHF
TRBJ1-2 . TRBV9 . TGTGCCAGCAGCACTAATGACCTAGCCCGTGGCTACACCTTC CASSTNDLARGYTF
TRBJ2-2 . TRBV5-6 once TGTGCCAGCAGCCACAGATCGAACACCGGGGAGCTGTTTTTT CASSHRSNTGELFF
TRBJ1-2 . TRBV4-3 . TGCGCCAGCAGCCAAGCCCCCAATGCAGGGGACTATGGCTACACCTTC CASSQAPNAGDYGYTF
TRBJ1-2 . TRBV15 . TGTGCCACCAGCAGAGATGTTGAAGATATTGGCTACACCTTC CATSRDVEDIGYTF
TRBJ2-2 . TRBV19 few TGTGCCAGTCTCCCTGGCTTGGCCGGGGAGCTGTTTTTT CASLPGLAGELFF
TRBJ1-5 . TRBV7-8 few TGTGCCAGCAGCTTAGCGGCTAGCAATCAGCCCCAGCATTTT CASSLAASNQPQHF
TRBJ1-6 . TRBV4-3 . TGCGCCAGCAGCCAAGATTGGAAAGGGGTCTCACCCCTCCACTTT CASSQDWKGVSPLHF
TRBJ2-7 . TRBV2 once TGTGCCAGCAGTGACCGGTACGCGTACGAGCAGTACTTC CASSDRYAYEQYF
TRBJ2-7 . TRBV4-3 . TGCGCCAGCAGCCACTCTACAGGGACCTCCGAGCAGTACTTC CASSHSTGTSEQYF
TRBJ1-4 . TRBV29-1 few TGCAGCGGCGGAGACAGCAGAAATGAAAAACTGTTTTTT CSGGDSRNEKLFF
TRBJ1-2 . TRBV7-6 . TGTGCCAGCAGCTTCTGGGACGGCTATGGCTACACCTTC CASSFWDGYGYTF
TRBJ2-7 TRBD1 TRBV25-1 few TGTGCCAGCGGCGACAGGGACGAGCAGTACTTC CASGDRDEQYF
TRBJ1-3 . TRBV9 . TGTGCCAGCAGGCCGGACTCTGGAAACACCATATATTTT CASRPDSGNTIYF
TRBJ2-2 . TRBV30 . TGTGCCTGGAGTAGTGGGGGCGCGACCGGGGAGCTGTTTTTT CAWSSGGATGELFF
TRBJ1-1 . TRBV9 . TGTGCCAGCGAAGAGGGTGAAGCTTTCTTT CASEEGEAFF
TRBJ2-2 TRBD2 TRBV6-4 few TGTGCCAGCAGTAGGACTAGCGGAGACACCGGGGAGCTGTTTTTT CASSRTSGDTGELFF
TRBJ2-1 TRBD2 TRBV7-8 . TGTGCCAGCAGCTTATCCCCACTACTAGCGGAGGTATACAATGAGCAGTTCTTC CASSLSPLLAEVYNEQFF
TRBJ1-6 . TRBV9 few TGTGCCAGCAGCCTGGGGGTTACCGCAGGTTCTTTGAATTCACCCCTCCACTTT CASSLGVTAGSLNSPLHF
TRBJ2-1 TRBD1 TRBV15 . TGTGCCACTAAGGACAGGGGGCCCTACAATGAGCAGTTCTTC CATKDRGPYNEQFF
TRBJ2-7 TRBD1 TRBV13 . TGTGCCAGCAGCTGGGGGACAGGGCCCTCCTACGAGCAGTACTTC CASSWGTGPSYEQYF
TRBJ1-2 . TRBV29-1 few TGCAGCGTTGGTGGGCAGATTGGCTACACCTTC CSVGGQIGYTF
TRBJ1-2 . TRBV27 once TGTGCCAGCAGCCACTCTCCCCTCGGCTATGGCTACACCTTC CASSHSPLGYGYTF
TRBJ1-1 . TRBV30 . TGTGCCTGGAGTGTACTGGGGTACACTGAAGCTTTCTTT CAWSVLGYTEAFF
TRBJ1-1 TRBD1 TRBV29-1 once TGCAGCGTTGTTGGCAGGGGGAGTACTGAAGCTTTCTTT CSVVGRGSTEAFF
TRBJ1-2 TRBD1 TRBV29-1 . TGCAGCGTTTTTTCCCCCGGGGACAGGGGAAACTATGGCTACACCTTC CSVFSPGDRGNYGYTF
TRBJ2-3 . TRBV30 . TGTGCCTGGAGCGATCCGGGGCGTACAGATACGCAGTATTTT CAWSDPGRTDTQYF
TRBJ1-1 TRBD1 TRBV7-8 . TGTGCCAGCAGCTTCAGGCCAGGGGGGACTGAAGCTTTCTTT CASSFRPGGTEAFF
TRBJ2-3 TRBD2 TRBV10-3 . TGTGCCATCAGTAGCGGGGGAGATACGCAGTATTTT CAISSGGDTQYF
TRBJ1-2 . TRBV27 . TGTGCCAGCAGTCCCACCCCGCGGGATGGCTACACCTTC CASSPTPRDGYTF
TRBJ1-1 . TRBV5-6 . TGTGCCAGCAGCTTTCCCAGAGATAACACTGAAGCTTTCTTT CASSFPRDNTEAFF
TRBJ2-7 . TRBV5-6 . TGTGCCAGCAGCCCCCTAAGCGGCTACGAGCAGTACTTC CASSPLSGYEQYF
TRBJ1-1 TRBD1 TRBV30 . TGTGCCTGGAGTGGGTACAGGGGAACTGAAGCTTTCTTT CAWSGYRGTEAFF
TRBJ2-5 TRBD2 TRBV29-1 . TGCAGCGTTTCTAGCGGGGAAGAAGGGACCCAGTACTTC CSVSSGEEGTQYF
TRBJ1-5 . TRBV15 . TGTGCCACCAGCAGTTCCGGGAGGAATCAGCCCCAGCATTTT CATSSSGRNQPQHF
TRBJ2-3 . TRBV7-9 few TGTGCCAGCAGCCGCACTACAGATACGCAGTATTTT CASSRTTDTQYF